This T cell receptor beta chain was observed in a study of blood T cell repertoires in COVID-19. As for the study in general: Samples came from the United States, Italy and Spain, spanning acute and convalescent COVID-19.

TCRdb keeps only in-frame clones here, not all; method: immunoSEQ multiplex PCR. The sample lists about 130,000 clones, around 86% seen once, with over 15% in the top ten. Residents of 24 US areas, aged roughly 18 to 95 years, made up the participants. Grouping used clinical history reported by participants in a survey and questionnaire. The source is a man in his thirties or forties who had recovered from COVID-19. Sequencing was performed on PBMCs or T cells enriched from blood (not recorded which).

The CDR3 reads CASSSGQSETQYF. The DNA for the CDR3 is TGTGCCAGCAGCTCCGGACAGTCGGAGACCCAGTACTTC. This chain joins TRBV5-4 and TRBJ2-5; the D gene is possibly TRBD1 (6 bases). CDR3 length equals 13 residues. Deletions cut 3 bases from V and 5 bases from J, with 11 bases between. Germline assignment: CDR1 SGHNT and CDR2 YYREEE (reference sequence). Full variable domain (rest looked up from reference TRBV5-4 and TRBJ2-5): ETGVTQSPTHLIKTRGQQVTLRCSSQSGHNTVSWYQQALGQGPQFIFQYYREEENGRGNFPPRFSGLQFPNYSSELNVNALELDDSALYLCASSSGQSETQYFGPGTRLLVL.